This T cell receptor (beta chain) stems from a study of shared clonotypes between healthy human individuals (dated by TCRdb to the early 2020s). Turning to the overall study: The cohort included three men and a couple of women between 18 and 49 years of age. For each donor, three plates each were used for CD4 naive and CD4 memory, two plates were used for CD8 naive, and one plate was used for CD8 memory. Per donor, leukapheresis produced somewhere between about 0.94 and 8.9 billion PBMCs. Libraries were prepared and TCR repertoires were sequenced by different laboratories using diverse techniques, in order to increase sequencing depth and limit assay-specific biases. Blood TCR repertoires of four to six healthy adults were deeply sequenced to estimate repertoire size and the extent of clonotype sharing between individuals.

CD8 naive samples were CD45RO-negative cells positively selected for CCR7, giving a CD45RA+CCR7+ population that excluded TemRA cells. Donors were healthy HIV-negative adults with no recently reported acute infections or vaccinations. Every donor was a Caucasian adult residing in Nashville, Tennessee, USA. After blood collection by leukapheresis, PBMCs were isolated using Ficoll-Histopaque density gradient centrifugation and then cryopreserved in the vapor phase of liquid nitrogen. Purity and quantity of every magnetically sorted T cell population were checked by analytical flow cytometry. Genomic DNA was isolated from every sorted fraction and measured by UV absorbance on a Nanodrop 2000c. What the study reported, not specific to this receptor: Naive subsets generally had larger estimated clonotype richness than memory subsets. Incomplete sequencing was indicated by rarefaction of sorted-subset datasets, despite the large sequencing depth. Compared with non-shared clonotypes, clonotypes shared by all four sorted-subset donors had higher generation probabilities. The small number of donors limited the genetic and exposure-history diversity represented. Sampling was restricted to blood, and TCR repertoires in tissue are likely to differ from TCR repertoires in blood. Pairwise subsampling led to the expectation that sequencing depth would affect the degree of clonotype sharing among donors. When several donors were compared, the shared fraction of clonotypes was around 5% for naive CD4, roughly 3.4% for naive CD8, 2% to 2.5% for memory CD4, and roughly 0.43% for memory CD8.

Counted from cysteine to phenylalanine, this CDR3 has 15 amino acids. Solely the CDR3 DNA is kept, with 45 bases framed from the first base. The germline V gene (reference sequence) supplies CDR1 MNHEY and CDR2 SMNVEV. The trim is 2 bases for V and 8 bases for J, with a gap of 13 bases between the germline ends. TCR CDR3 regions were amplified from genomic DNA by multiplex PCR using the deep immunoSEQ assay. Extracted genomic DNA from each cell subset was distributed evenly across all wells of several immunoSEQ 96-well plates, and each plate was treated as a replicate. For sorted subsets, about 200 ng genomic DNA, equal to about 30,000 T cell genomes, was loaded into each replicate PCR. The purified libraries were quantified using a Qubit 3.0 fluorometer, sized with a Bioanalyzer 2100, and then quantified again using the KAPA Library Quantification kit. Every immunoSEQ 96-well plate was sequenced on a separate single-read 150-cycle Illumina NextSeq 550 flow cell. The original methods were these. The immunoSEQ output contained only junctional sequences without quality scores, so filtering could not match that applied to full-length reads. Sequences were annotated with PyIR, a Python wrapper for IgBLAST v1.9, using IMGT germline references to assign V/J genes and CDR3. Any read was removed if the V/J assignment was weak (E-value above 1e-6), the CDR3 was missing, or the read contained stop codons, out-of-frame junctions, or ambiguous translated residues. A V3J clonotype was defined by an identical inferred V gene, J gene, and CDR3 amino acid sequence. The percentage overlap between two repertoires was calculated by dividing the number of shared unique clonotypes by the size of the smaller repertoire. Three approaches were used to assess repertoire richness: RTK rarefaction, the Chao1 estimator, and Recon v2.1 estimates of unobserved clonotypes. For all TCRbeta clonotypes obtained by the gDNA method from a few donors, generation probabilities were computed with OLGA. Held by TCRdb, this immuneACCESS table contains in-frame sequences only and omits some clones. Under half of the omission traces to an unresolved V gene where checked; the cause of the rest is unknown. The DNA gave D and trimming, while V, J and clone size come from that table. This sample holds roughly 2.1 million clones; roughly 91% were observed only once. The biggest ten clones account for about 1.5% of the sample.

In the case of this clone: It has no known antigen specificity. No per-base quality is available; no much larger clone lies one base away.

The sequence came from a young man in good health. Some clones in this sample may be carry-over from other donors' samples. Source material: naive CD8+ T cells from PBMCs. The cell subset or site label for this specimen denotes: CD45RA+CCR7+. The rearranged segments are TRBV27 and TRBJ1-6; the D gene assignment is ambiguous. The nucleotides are TGTGCCAGCAGTTTAGGGCACAACTCCGATTCACCCCTCCACTTT. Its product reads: CASSLGHNSDSPLHF.